Below, 3 T cell receptor beta chains from the same sample are listed, as sequenced in a study of T cell changes during pregnancy in multiple sclerosis. Using immunoSEQ multiplex PCR, the repertoire was profiled, and TCRdb retains in-frame clones only, with some absent. Of tens of thousands of clones in the sample, around 96% were seen once. The material sequenced was CD8+ T cells from peripheral blood mononuclear cells, taken after pregnancy. The receptors originated from a female donor with multiple sclerosis, enrolled in a pregnancy study.

The J gene is TRBJ1-1, the V gene TRBV30, with a possible D match to TRBD1 (6 bases). The V end lost 2 bases, the J end lost 3 bases, and 13 bases lay between the germline ends. CDR1 is GTSNPN and CDR2 is SVGIG in the germline V gene (reference sequence). The CDR3 extends over 14 amino acids. In nucleotides, the CDR3 is TGTGCCTGGAGTTTTCCTACAGGGCACACTGAAGCTTTCTTT. Amino acid sequence: CAWSFPTGHTEAFF. Based on the CDR3 plus reference TRBV30 and TRBJ1-1, the full variable domain is SQTIHQWPATLVQPVGSPLSLECTVEGTSNPNLYWYRQAAGRGLQLLFYSVGIGQISSEVPQNLSASRPQDRQFILSSKKLLLSDSGFYLCAWSFPTGHTEAFFGQGTRLTVV.

The chain has TRBV27 and TRBJ2-7; TRBD1 aligns across 8 bases. In germline, CDR1 is MNHEY, CDR2 SMNVEV (reference sequence). The trim removed 4 bases at V and 4 bases at J, leaving 6 bases unmatched. The CDR3 is 14 amino acids. CDR3 coding DNA: TGTGCCAGCAGTTCCCAGGGGGCAGGGTACGAGCAGTACTTC. Translated, it gives CASSSQGAGYEQYF.

CDR3 nucleotides: TGTGCCAGCAGCCCGCCCACTCGGGTAACCGGGGAGCTGTTTTTT. Amino acid sequence: CASSPPTRVTGELFF. This chain joins TRBV11-2 and TRBJ2-2; D is undetermined. The CDR3 has 15 amino acids. Per germline, CDR1 SGHAT and CDR2 FQNNGV. V was clipped by 5 bases and J by 5 bases, with 15 bases between them.